This TCR beta chain comes out of a study of blood T cell repertoires in COVID-19. The count of this clone is one. Method: immunoSEQ multiplex PCR; TCRdb's copy keeps in-frame clones and lacks some. The table has about 380,000 clones, about 90% seen once. Germline V CDR1 and CDR2: MNHNY, SVGAGI (reference sequence). The CDR3 runs 15 residues. V was shortened by 0 bases and J by 2 bases, with 11 bases between the two germline ends. This receptor was taken from a woman in her thirties who had recovered from COVID-19. The chain carries TRBV6-6 and TRBJ2-7, with D possibly matching TRBD2 (5 bases). The sequenced material came from PBMCs or T cells enriched from blood (not recorded which). CDR3 sequence reads: CASSYSDRGPYEQYF. The CDR3 DNA follows: TGTGCCAGCAGTTACTCCGACCGGGGTCCCTACGAGCAGTACTTC.